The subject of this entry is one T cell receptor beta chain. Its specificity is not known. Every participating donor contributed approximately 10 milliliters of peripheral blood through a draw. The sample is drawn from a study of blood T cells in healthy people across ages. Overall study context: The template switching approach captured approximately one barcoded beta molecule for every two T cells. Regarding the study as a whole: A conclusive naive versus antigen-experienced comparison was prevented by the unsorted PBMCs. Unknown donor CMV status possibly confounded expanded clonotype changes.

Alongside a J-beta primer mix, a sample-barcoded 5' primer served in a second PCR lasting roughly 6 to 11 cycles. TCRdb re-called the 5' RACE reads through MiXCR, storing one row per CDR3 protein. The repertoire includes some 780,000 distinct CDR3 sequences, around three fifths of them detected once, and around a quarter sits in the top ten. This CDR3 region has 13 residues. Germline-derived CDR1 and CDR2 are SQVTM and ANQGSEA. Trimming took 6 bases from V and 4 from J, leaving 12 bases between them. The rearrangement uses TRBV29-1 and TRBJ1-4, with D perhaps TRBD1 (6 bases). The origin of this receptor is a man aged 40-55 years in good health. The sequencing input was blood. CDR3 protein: CSVTGADNEKLFF. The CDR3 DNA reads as TGCAGCGTGACAGGCGCGGATAATGAAAAACTGTTTTTT.